The 17 T cell receptor beta chains presented below share a single source sample, sequenced in a study of cytomegalovirus exposure and HLA in healthy donors. TCRdb keeps only in-frame clones here, not all; method: immunoSEQ multiplex PCR. The sample shows some 150,000 clones, 88% of them seen only once. Material for sequencing was PBMCs. All receptors come from a young woman in good health and CMV-seropositive.

The chain employs TRBV7-3 and TRBJ2-1, with 14 bases fitting TRBD2. J was trimmed by 4 bases and V by 5 bases; bases with no gene match: 4. This CDR3 region has 16 residues. Germline values: CDR1 SGHTA, CDR2 FQGTGA. CDR3: CASSRRLAGGYNEQFF. The CDR3 DNA reads as TGTGCCAGCAGCCGAAGACTAGCGGGGGGGTACAATGAGCAGTTCTTC.

The chain recombines TRBV6-1 with TRBJ2-3; D call uncertain. The CDR3 totals 15 residues. The V end was cut by 0 bases, the J end by 0 bases, with 7 bases between. CDR1 is MNHNS and CDR2 is SASEGT in the germline V gene. This CDR3 is CASSEAVGSTDTQYF. CDR3 DNA: TGTGCCAGCAGTGAAGCGGTCGGTAGCACAGATACGCAGTATTTT.

This clone turned up a few times. The chain joins TRBV7-9 to TRBJ2-7; maybe TRBD2 (5 bases). CDR3 length equals 11 residues. Trimming pared 1 base from V and 7 bases from J, leaving 5 bases between. The germline CDR1 and CDR2 sequences are SEHNR and FQNEAQ (reference sequence). The chain's CDR3 is CASSLEREQYF. The CDR3 region has the DNA TGTGCCAGCAGCTTAGAGCGGGAGCAGTACTTC.

The V call is TRBV6-1, the J call TRBJ2-1; unclear D gene. Deletions cut 4 bases from V and 2 bases from J, with 9 bases between. Per the germline V gene, CDR1 is MNHNS and CDR2 is SASEGT. The CDR3 runs 14 residues. The CDR3 protein is CASSVRLAYNEQFF. The CDR3 DNA sequence: TGTGCCAGCAGTGTGCGACTCGCCTACAATGAGCAGTTCTTC.

This clone was observed once. This sequence joins TRBV28 and TRBJ2-7; a weak D match, TRBD1 (6 bases). This CDR3 has 14 amino acids. Germline CDR1 MDHEN, CDR2 SYDVKM. Trimming stripped 4 bases from V and 4 bases from J, with 14 bases between. The CDR3 spells CASSSQGNLYEQYF. CDR3 sequence (DNA): TGTGCCAGCAGTTCGCAGGGGAATTTATACGAGCAGTACTTC.

This chain links TRBV11-1 with TRBJ2-7; possibly TRBD1 for D (6 bases). The CDR3 is made up of 15 amino acids. V lost 3 bases to trimming and J lost 2 bases, with 14 bases between them. Germline assignment: CDR1 SGHAT and CDR2 FQDESV (reference sequence). The CDR3 DNA reads as TGTGCCAGCAGCTTCGGACAGACCAGGGCCTACGAGCAGTACTTC. This translates into CASSFGQTRAYEQYF.

The rearrangement links TRBV2 to TRBJ1-1, with D maybe TRBD1 (5 bases). Trimming pared 4 bases from V and 7 bases from J, leaving 7 bases between. Germline V lookup: CDR1 SNHLY, CDR2 FYNNEI. The CDR3 is made up of 11 amino acids. CDR3 protein: CASSARDEAFF. CDR3 nucleotides: TGTGCCAGCAGTGCCAGGGATGAAGCTTTCTTT.

The chain couples TRBV7-2 to TRBJ2-3; D unclear. The CDR3 spans 12 residues. CDR1 SGHTA and CDR2 FQGNSA come from the germline V gene. Between the trimmed V and J ends, which lost 8 bases and 0 bases, there was a span of 6 bases. The CDR3 region is CASLRSTDTQYF. CDR3 nucleotides: TGTGCCAGCCTCAGGAGCACAGATACGCAGTATTTT.

This chain joins TRBV28 and TRBJ2-7; TRBD2 matches 16 bases. This CDR3 spans 16 amino acids. Germline-derived CDR1 and CDR2 are MDHEN and SYDVKM. J gave up 6 bases and V 4 bases, and 6 bases lay outside the gene matches. In DNA, the CDR3 is TGTGCCAGCAGTTCCGGGACTAGCGGGAGGGCCCGCGAGCAGTACTTC. The encoded protein is CASSSGTSGRAREQYF.

This chain joins TRBV27 and TRBJ2-7; D gene uncertain. CDR3 size: 12 residues. Germline V lookup: CDR1 MNHEY, CDR2 SMNVEV (reference sequence). V shed 6 bases and J shed 2 bases, with 8 bases lying between them. For the CDR3, the DNA is TGTGCCAGCAGAGCTTCCCCCTACGAGCAGTACTTC. Translation gives CASRASPYEQYF.

The genes are TRBV19 and TRBJ2-1, with 13 bases identical to TRBD2. Trimming took 6 bases from V and 5 from J; bases not matched to a gene: 7. Per germline, CDR1 LNHDA and CDR2 SQIVND (reference sequence). CDR3 length equals 16 residues. The CDR3 is CASRDLTSGRDNEQFF. CDR3 nucleotides: TGTGCCAGTAGGGACCTCACTAGCGGGAGGGACAATGAGCAGTTCTTC.

The J gene is TRBJ1-5, the V gene TRBV6-1, with 8 bases lining up with TRBD1. The CDR3 is 15 residues long. The V and J ends lost 1 base and 2 bases, in that order; junction bases with no gene match: 1. Germline values: CDR1 MNHNS, CDR2 SASEGT. CDR3 in DNA: TGTGCCAGCAGTGAAGTGGGACAGGGCAATCAGCCCCAGCATTTT. Its protein is CASSEVGQGNQPQHF.

The genes are TRBV9 and TRBJ1-6; the D gene is possibly TRBD1 (5 bases). V was trimmed by 4 bases and J by 7 bases, leaving 15 bases between them. The length of the CDR3 is 15 residues. Germline V gene lookup returns CDR1 SGDLS and CDR2 YYNGEE. The chain's CDR3 is CASSRGTDGNSPLHF. CDR3 in DNA: TGTGCCAGCAGCAGAGGGACTGACGGGAATTCACCCCTCCACTTT.

The chain is built from TRBV28 and TRBJ2-3; TRBD2 aligns across 8 bases. The germline V gene has CDR1 MDHEN and CDR2 SYDVKM. V lost 4 bases and J lost 10; bases outside the gene matches: 10. CDR3 length equals 14 residues. The CDR3: CASSSGLAQFPQYF. The CDR3 DNA reads TGTGCCAGCAGTTCTGGACTAGCCCAATTCCCGCAGTATTTT.

The V gene is TRBV5-4, the J gene TRBJ2-2; D is perhaps TRBD2 (6 bases). Germline CDR1 and CDR2: SGHNT and YYREEE (reference sequence). The CDR3 totals 15 residues. V was cut by 1 base and J by 4 bases, with 11 bases left in between. CDR3 sequence (DNA): TGTGCCAGCAGCTTGATGGAGGGGCGCACCGGGGAGCTGTTTTTT. This gives the protein CASSLMEGRTGELFF. Full variable domain (rest looked up from reference TRBV5-4 and TRBJ2-2): ETGVTQSPTHLIKTRGQQVTLRCSSQSGHNTVSWYQQALGQGPQFIFQYYREEENGRGNFPPRFSGLQFPNYSSELNVNALELDDSALYLCASSLMEGRTGELFFGEGSRLTVL.

The chain has TRBV2 and TRBJ2-6; D unresolved. The CDR3 is 14 amino acids. V lost 3 bases, J lost 2 bases, and 5 bases lay in between. Looked up from germline, CDR1 is SNHLY and CDR2 is FYNNEI. The CDR3: CASSDAPGANVLTF. The DNA of the CDR3 is TGTGCCAGCAGTGATGCGCCTGGGGCCAACGTCCTGACTTTC.

The V and J genes are TRBV27 and TRBJ2-1; TRBD2 matches at 9 bases. V was clipped by 6 bases and J by 7 bases; unmatched bases: 13. The V gene's germline CDR1 is MNHEY and CDR2 SMNVEV (reference sequence). This CDR3 spans 16 amino acids. The CDR3 nucleotides read TGTGCCAGCAGATCCTCCGGGACTAGCTTGAGGAATGAGCAGTTCTTC. This encodes CASRSSGTSLRNEQFF.